What follows are 7 T cell receptor beta chains derived from one specimen sequenced in a study of shared clonotypes between healthy human individuals. Naive CD8 cells lacked CD45RO and underwent positive selection for CCR7, leaving out terminally differentiated effector memory CD45RA+ cells. Sequencing used immunoSEQ multiplex PCR; TCRdb keeps in-frame clones, though not all of them. The sample includes under 850,000 clones, over 90% seen only once; the top ten take 24%. The sequencing input was naive CD8+ T cells sorted from blood. Every receptor here comes from a man aged 30-40 years in good health.

This chain links TRBV4-3 with TRBJ2-7, with D perhaps TRBD1 (6 bases). Per germline, CDR1 LGHNA and CDR2 YSLEER. V lost 0 bases and J 3 bases, leaving 12 bases between the germline ends. There are 15 residues in the CDR3. This CDR3 is CASSQDRDTLYEQYF. Here the CDR3 DNA reads TGCGCCAGCAGCCAAGACCGGGACACCCTCTACGAGCAGTACTTC.

The chain couples TRBV5-8 to TRBJ2-1; 13 bases align to TRBD2. Germline CDR1 reads SGHTS; CDR2 reads YDEGEE. The CDR3 covers 15 residues. After removal of 3 bases from V and 6 bases from J, the junction contained 3 bases not matched to a gene. CDR3 in amino acids: CASSWGLAGTNEQFF. The DNA of the CDR3 is TGTGCCAGCAGCTGGGGACTAGCGGGGACCAATGAGCAGTTCTTC. The complete variable domain, with remaining parts taken from reference TRBV5-8 and TRBJ2-1, reads EAGVTQSPTHLIKTRGQQATLRCSPISGHTSVYWYQQALGLGLQFLLWYDEGEERNRGNFPPRFSGRQFPNYSSELNVNALELEDSALYLCASSWGLAGTNEQFFGPGTRLTVL.

This chain links TRBV6-5 with TRBJ2-1; D unclear. In germline, CDR1 is MNHEY, CDR2 SVGAGI. Trimming took 6 bases from V and 0 from J, leaving 12 bases between them. This CDR3 contains 15 residues. The chain's CDR3 is CASSLTKSSYNEQFF. CDR3 coding DNA: TGTGCCAGCAGCCTTACAAAGAGCTCCTACAATGAGCAGTTCTTC.

This chain uses TRBV5-6 with TRBJ1-5, with 10 bases lining up with TRBD1. Germline V gene sequence: CDR1 SGHDT, CDR2 YYEEEE. V shed 2 bases and J 5 bases; nucleotides not matched to a gene: 4. The CDR3 is 15 amino acids. CDR3: CASSLLGTGDQPQHF. The CDR3 nucleotides are TGTGCCAGCAGCTTACTGGGGACAGGGGATCAGCCCCAGCATTTT.

The genes are TRBV19 and TRBJ1-5, with a tentative D call TRBD1 (6 bases). Germline assignment: CDR1 LNHDA and CDR2 SQIVND (reference sequence). The germline V and J ends were trimmed by 7 bases and 7 bases, with 17 bases remaining between them. The CDR3 consists of 14 residues. The CDR3 bases are TGTGCCAGTACCGTGACAGGTTTAGGACAGCCCCAGCATTTT. Translating gives CASTVTGLGQPQHF.

The rearrangement links TRBV10-3 to TRBJ2-7, with 11 bases lining up with TRBD2. J gave up 1 base and V 4 bases, and 6 bases lay outside the gene matches. Germline V gives CDR1 ENHRY, CDR2 SYGVKD. CDR3 length: 16 residues. In DNA form, the CDR3 reads TGTGCCATCAGTGTAACTAGCGGGAGAGAGTCCTACGAGCAGTACTTC. Encoded protein: CAISVTSGRESYEQYF.

The chain has TRBV27 and TRBJ2-7; D may be TRBD2 (6 bases). The CDR3 totals 16 residues. Germline CDR1 reads MNHEY; CDR2 reads SMNVEV (reference sequence). V gave up 5 bases and J gave up 4 bases, with 21 bases separating them. The CDR3 here is CASSEVGGELSYEQYF. The CDR3 DNA reads TGTGCCAGCAGTGAGGTGGGGGGAGAGCTTTCGTACGAGCAGTACTTC.